This is a list of T cell receptor beta chains from one sample in a study of blood T cell repertoires in COVID-19. Some clones are missing from TCRdb's copy, which holds only in-frame ones; the method was immunoSEQ multiplex PCR. Of a few hundred thousand clones in the sample, about nine tenths were seen once. Source material: peripheral blood. Receptors were obtained from a woman in her thirties or forties who had recovered from COVID-19. Each CDR3 is given with its conserved first and last residue. D genes are given only for firm matches. Rows give clone size only sometimes, using once, few, many, or a class for an expanded clone.

V	J	size	D	DNA	CDR3
TRBV7-8	TRBJ2-5	-	TRBD2	TGTGCCAGCAGCATGGGGGCGGGAGGGCCGCGGGAGACCCAGTACTTC	CASSMGAGGPRETQYF
TRBV29-1	TRBJ2-7	-	TRBD2	TGCAGCGTCGCCCTAGCGGGACTCTACGAGCAGTACTTC	CSVALAGLYEQYF
TRBV5-1	TRBJ2-5	-	-	TGCGCCACCTCCCACGGGGAGCAAGAGACCCAGTACTTC	CATSHGEQETQYF
TRBV12-5	TRBJ2-3	-	-	TGTGCTAGTGGTTCCCAGGGTACGCAGTATTTT	CASGSQGTQYF
TRBV6-4	TRBJ2-7	once	-	TGTGCCAGCAGTGACACAGGGACCGGCGAGCAGTACTTC	CASSDTGTGEQYF
TRBV24-1	TRBJ2-5	-	-	TGTGCCACCAGTAATAGTAAAGAGACCCAGTACTTC	CATSNSKETQYF
TRBV5-1	TRBJ1-1	-	-	TGCGCCAGCAGCTTGCCGGGACAGAACACTGAAGCTTTCTTT	CASSLPGQNTEAFF
TRBV19	TRBJ2-1	once	TRBD2	TGTGCCAGTAGTATGACTAGCGGGTACAATGAGCAGTTCTTC	CASSMTSGYNEQFF
TRBV27	TRBJ2-3	-	-	TGTGCCAGCAGTTTATTTCTTCGAGATACGCAGTATTTT	CASSLFLRDTQYF
TRBV7-3	TRBJ2-5	-	TRBD2	TGTGCCAGCAGCATAAGCGGGATGGAGACCCAGTACTTC	CASSISGMETQYF
TRBV7-6	TRBJ2-7	-	TRBD1	TGTGCCAGCAGCTTAGAGGGACAGGGTAGGTACGAGCAGTACTTC	CASSLEGQGRYEQYF
TRBV7-2	TRBJ1-6	-	-	TGTGCCAGCAGCCTAAGGAGCTCCTATAATTCACCCCTCCACTTT	CASSLRSSYNSPLHF
TRBV29-1	TRBJ1-5	-	-	TGCAGCGTTGTTGTCCAGGATAGCAATCAGCCCCAGCATTTT	CSVVVQDSNQPQHF
TRBV5-4	TRBJ1-1	-	-	TGTGCCAGCAGCTTGAAGGGGGTAGATGAAGCTTTCTTT	CASSLKGVDEAFF
TRBV11-2	TRBJ2-2	once	TRBD2	TGTGCCAGCAGCTTAATAGCGGGAGGCCTCAACACCGGGGAGCTGTTTTTT	CASSLIAGGLNTGELFF
TRBV5-6	TRBJ2-2	-	TRBD2	TGTGCCAGCAGGACCTTAGCGGGAGTCGCCGGGGAGCTGTTTTTT	CASRTLAGVAGELFF
TRBV5-5	TRBJ2-1	-	TRBD2	TGTGCCAGCAGCCTAGGGACTAGCGGGAGTACCTACAATGAGCAGTTCTTC	CASSLGTSGSTYNEQFF
TRBV1	TRBJ2-3	-	-	TGCACCAGCAGCCAAGATTGGACAGGGAACAACTTTTGCACAGATACGCAGTATTTT	CTSSQDWTGNNFCTDTQYF
TRBV7-3	TRBJ1-3	-	-	TGTGCCAGCAACAGTGGGGGACAACGAATTGCCTCTGGAAACACCATATATTTT	CASNSGGQRIASGNTIYF
TRBV6-5	TRBJ1-6	-	-	TGTGCCAGCATGGCAGGGGCAAAAAGCTCACCCCTCCACTTT	CASMAGAKSSPLHF
TRBV27	TRBJ2-2	-	TRBD2	TGTGCCAGCAGTCGGGAGGTCGGGGAGCTGTTTTTT	CASSREVGELFF
TRBV19	TRBJ1-5	-	-	TGTGCCAGTAGTATGGGGCCAGCAGGTTTGTTCCAGCCCCAGCATTTT	CASSMGPAGLFQPQHF
TRBV19	TRBJ1-5	-	-	TGTGCCAGTAGTATTGGCCAGGGCTGGAGAAATCAGCCCCAGCATTTT	CASSIGQGWRNQPQHF
TRBV6-1	TRBJ1-1	-	-	TGTGCCAGCAGCCCCGGAGATAAAGACGAAGCTTTCTTT	CASSPGDKDEAFF
TRBV9	TRBJ2-7	once	TRBD2	TGTGCCAGCAGCGTAGGCGGGAGCTCCTACGAGCAGTACTTC	CASSVGGSSYEQYF
TRBV2	TRBJ2-1	once	TRBD2	TGTGCCAGCAGTACACCGGGACTAGCGGGAGGGAGCTCCTACAATGAGCAGTTCTTC	CASSTPGLAGGSSYNEQFF
TRBV6-5	TRBJ2-7	-	-	TGTGCCAGCAGCCCGACAGAGTCCTACGAGCAGTACTTC	CASSPTESYEQYF
TRBV3-1/TRBV3-2	TRBJ2-2	-	-	TGTGCCAGCAGCCCTTACACCGGGGAGCTGTTTTTT	CASSPYTGELFF
TRBV4-2	TRBJ2-6	once	-	TGTGCCAGCAGCCAAGAACACACATCTGGGGCCAACGTCCTGACTTTC	CASSQEHTSGANVLTF
TRBV24-1	TRBJ1-4	-	-	TGTGCCACCAGTGATTTGCAAGGAGGGGATATGTTTTTT	CATSDLQGGDMFF
TRBV6-5	TRBJ2-2	-	-	TGTGCCAGCAGTTACCGGGGGTCCCCTTCCGGGGAGCTGTTTTTT	CASSYRGSPSGELFF
TRBV15	TRBJ1-1	-	-	TGTGCCACCAGGGCGCAGGGATCTGATACTGAAGCTTTCTTT	CATRAQGSDTEAFF
TRBV9	TRBJ1-1	once	-	TGTGCCAGCAGCGTAGGGCAGGGAAGCCTGAACACTGAAGCTTTCTTT	CASSVGQGSLNTEAFF
TRBV15	TRBJ2-7	-	TRBD2	TGTGCCACCAGCAGGACCCAGGGACTAGCGGGAATCTACGAGCAGTACTTC	CATSRTQGLAGIYEQYF